This T cell receptor (beta chain) comes out of a study of vaccination effects on CD4 cells after COVID-19. Researchers isolated CD4+ T cells once less than 13 days of culture had elapsed. Vaccinated participants had no history of SARS-CoV-2 infection and tested negative for nucleocapsid antibodies. Findings and caveats of the study: Infection-derived and vaccine-derived clones contracted markedly late after vaccination. No early post-infection timepoints were available in the study, which also included few convalescent patients.

A word on this clone: What it binds is unknown.

The germline V gene encodes CDR1 SGHAT and CDR2 FQDESV (reference sequence). The germline V and J ends were trimmed by 5 bases and 5 bases, with 12 bases remaining between them. The CDR3 consists of 13 residues. The data were produced by immunoSEQ multiplex PCR, yet TCRdb's version contains in-frame clones alone and is incomplete. This sample has 65,000 to 80,000 clones, with roughly four fifths found just once. The sequenced sample was CD4+ T cells from PBMCs cultured without peptide, obtained before COVID-19 vaccination. This clonotype originated in a human donor who received a COVID-19 vaccine. The J gene is TRBJ2-5, the V gene TRBV11-1; D is perhaps TRBD1 (5 bases). This CDR3 is CASSPDTKETQYF. The CDR3 DNA reads as TGTGCCAGCAGCCCGGACACTAAGGAGACCCAGTACTTC.